This T cell receptor (beta chain) was sequenced in a study of blood T cell repertoires in COVID-19. Germline trimming cut 2 bases from V and 4 bases from J; bases unmatched to any gene: 11. The CDR3 is 17 amino acids. Only in-frame clones appear in the TCRdb table, and some are missing; sequencing was by immunoSEQ multiplex PCR. The table lists roughly 49,000 clones, roughly 80% of them singletons. The TCR comes from a human donor in a cohort sampled during active COVID-19. What was sequenced was peripheral blood. The J gene is TRBJ2-5, the V gene TRBV23-1; 9 nucleotides align to TRBD1. TRBV23-1 is an open reading frame, and its role is uncertain. Here the CDR3 reads CASSQGLDRGWGETQYF. In nucleotides, the CDR3 is TGCGCCAGCAGTCAAGGCCTTGACAGGGGGTGGGGAGAGACCCAGTACTTC.